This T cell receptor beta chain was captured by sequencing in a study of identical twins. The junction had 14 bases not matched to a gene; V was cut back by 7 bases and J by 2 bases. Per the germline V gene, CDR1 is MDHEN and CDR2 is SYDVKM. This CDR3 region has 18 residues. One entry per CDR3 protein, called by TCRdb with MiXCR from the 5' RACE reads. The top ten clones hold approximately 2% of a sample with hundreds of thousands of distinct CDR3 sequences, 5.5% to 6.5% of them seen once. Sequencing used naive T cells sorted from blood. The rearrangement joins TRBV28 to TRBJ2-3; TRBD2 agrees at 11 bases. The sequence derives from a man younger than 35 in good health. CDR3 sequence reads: CASNSPGLAAPVTDTQYF. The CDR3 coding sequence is TGTGCCAGCAATTCCCCGGGACTAGCGGCTCCAGTCACAGATACGCAGTATTTT.